These 11 T cell receptor beta chains originate from one sample sequenced in a study of blood T cell repertoires in COVID-19. Only in-frame clones appear in the TCRdb table, and some are missing; sequencing was by immunoSEQ multiplex PCR. The sample holds just under 350,000 clones, around four fifths seen once. Source material: peripheral blood. The receptors originated from a man in his thirties or forties with active or convalescent COVID-19.

The genes are TRBV3-1 (or the pseudogene TRBV3-2) and TRBJ1-2; 7 bases agree with TRBD1. The V gene's germline CDR1 is LGHDT and CDR2 YNNKEL (reference sequence). CDR3 length: 13 residues. The trim removed 0 bases at V and 7 bases at J, leaving 2 bases unmatched. CDR3 protein: CASSQDDRVGYTF. CDR3 DNA sequence: TGTGCCAGCAGCCAAGATGACAGGGTTGGCTACACCTTC.

The V and J genes are TRBV3-1 (or the pseudogene TRBV3-2) and TRBJ2-1, with D perhaps matching TRBD2 (6 bases). Germline V CDR1 and CDR2: LGHDT, YNNKEL (reference sequence). The germline V and J ends were trimmed by 0 bases and 2 bases, with 8 bases remaining between them. This CDR3 spans 15 amino acids. CDR3 sequence (DNA): TGTGCCAGCAGCCAAGACGGGAGCCCCTACAATGAGCAGTTCTTC. Protein sequence: CASSQDGSPYNEQFF.

This clone was observed once. The CDR3 ends on some other residue instead of the conserved phenylalanine or tryptophan, so this is likely a read error. Because the CDR3's place on the DNA is in doubt, the DNA is left out and the CDR3 is given as listed by TCRdb. The chain employs TRBV3-1 (or the pseudogene TRBV3-2) and TRBJ1-4; the table names TRBD1, a call not compared with the DNA. The germline gives CDR1 LGHDT, CDR2 YNNKEL (reference sequence). The length of the CDR3 is 9 amino acids, counting both ends. CDR3 region: CASSPNDRV.

The chain has TRBV19 and TRBJ2-1; tentative D call: TRBD1 (5 bases). CDR1 is LNHDA, CDR2 SQIVND, per germline (reference sequence). This CDR3 has 13 amino acids. The V end was cut by 2 bases, the J end by 8 bases, with 10 bases between. The CDR3 DNA sequence: TGTGCCAGTAGTATACAGGGCCTTCATGAGCAGTTCTTC. Amino acids: CASSIQGLHEQFF.

V gene TRBV29-1 combines with J gene TRBJ2-3, with 13 bases identical to TRBD2. CDR1 and CDR2 (germline): SQVTM, ANQGSEA. The CDR3 is 16 residues long. The V and J ends lost 5 bases and 1 base, in that order; junction bases with no gene match: 6. The CDR3 here is CSVPTSGRAGTDTQYF. CDR3 DNA: TGCAGCGTTCCTACTAGCGGGAGGGCCGGCACAGATACGCAGTATTTT.

The chain links TRBV11-1 to TRBJ2-7; 7 bases are a match to TRBD1. V lost 5 bases to trimming and J lost 3 bases; unmatched junction nucleotides: 13. The germline gives CDR1 SGHAT, CDR2 FQDESV (reference sequence). The CDR3 has 16 residues. CDR3 DNA: TGTGCCAGCAGCCTCCGGGACAGCGATTTTGACTACGAGCAGTACTTC. Amino acids: CASSLRDSDFDYEQYF. Using reference TRBV11-1 and TRBJ2-7 for the parts outside the CDR3, the full variable domain is EAEVAQSPRYKITEKSQAVAFWCDPISGHATLYWYRQILGQGPELLVQFQDESVVDDSQLPKDRFSAERLKGVDSTLKIQPAELGDSAMYLCASSLRDSDFDYEQYFGPGTRLTVT.

V and J are TRBV5-4 and TRBJ1-1; 7 bases are shared with TRBD1. The CDR3 spans 16 residues. Germline V lookup: CDR1 SGHNT, CDR2 YYREEE (reference sequence). V trimming: 7 bases; J trimming: 5 bases; junction bases outside the gene matches: 17. The CDR3, as DNA: TGTGCCAGCCAGCCGAGGATGACAGGGATGGAAACTGAAGCTTTCTTT. Its protein is CASQPRMTGMETEAFF.

Only one count was recorded for this clone. The chain couples TRBV3-1 (or the pseudogene TRBV3-2) to TRBJ1-2; 7 nucleotides agree with TRBD1. V gave up 1 base and J gave up 4 bases; unmatched junction bases: 3. The CDR3 is 14 amino acids. Germline CDR1 and CDR2: LGHDT and YNNKEL (reference sequence). For the CDR3, the DNA is TGTGCCAGCAGCCAAGCTACAGGGGCCTATGGCTACACCTTC. Protein product: CASSQATGAYGYTF.

This chain links TRBV5-1 with TRBJ2-7, with 8 nucleotides matching TRBD1. Germline CDR1 SGHRS, CDR2 YFSETQ. The CDR3 loop spans 15 amino acids. V dropped 0 bases and J dropped 3; count of bases not matched to a gene: 5. CDR3 in amino acids: CASSLAATGVYEQYF. CDR3 sequence (DNA): TGCGCCAGCAGCTTGGCTGCGACAGGGGTCTACGAGCAGTACTTC.

The rearrangement links TRBV4-3 to TRBJ2-7; 11 bases are a match to TRBD2. Germline CDR1 is LGHNA and CDR2 is YSLEER. Trimming took 0 bases from V and 4 from J; bases not matched to a gene: 8. The CDR3 has 17 amino acids. The CDR3 DNA is TGCGCCAGCAGCCAAGAGGCATGGCCTAGCGGGGGGTACGAGCAGTACTTC. Protein product: CASSQEAWPSGGYEQYF.

This chain links TRBV27 with TRBJ2-1, with TRBD2 matching over 7 bases. Germline CDR1 and CDR2: MNHEY and SMNVEV (reference sequence). J gave up 4 bases and V 2 bases, and 11 bases lay outside the gene matches. The CDR3 has 17 residues. CDR3 nucleotides: TGTGCCAGCAGTTTAAGCGGGACTGTTTCCCATTACAATGAGCAGTTCTTC. This codes for CASSLSGTVSHYNEQFF.